The 13 T cell receptor beta chains in this list originate from one sample, sequenced in a study of T cells expressing NK-cell markers. Using the 5' RACE reads, TCRdb records one entry per CDR3 protein without DNA. Its clone listing holds about 120,000 distinct CDR3 sequences. The sequenced sample consisted of blood T cells: a sorted CD56 or NKG2C T cell subset, CD4+ or CD8+ T cells, or bulk PBMC T cells (not recorded which). These receptors came from a woman between 18 and 69 years old in good health.

The J gene is TRBJ1-1, the V gene TRBV6-2 or TRBV6-3; as DNA is missing, the TRBD1 call by TCRdb cannot be tested. Looked up from germline, CDR1 is MNHEY and CDR2 is SVGEGT. This CDR3 comprises 14 residues. CDR3 amino acids: CASSYQGVNTEAFF.

The chain is built from TRBV5-5 and TRBJ2-3. The CDR3 spans 16 residues. Looked up from germline, CDR1 is SGHKS and CDR2 is YYEKEE (reference sequence). CDR3 protein: CASSFMGYRSTDTQYF.

The rearrangement links TRBV29-1 to TRBJ2-7. CDR1 is SQVTM, CDR2 ANQGSEA, per germline. There are 13 residues in the CDR3. The CDR3 loop reads CSVLGWSSYEQYF.

The gene calls are TRBV30 and TRBJ2-1. From germline, CDR1 is GTSNPN and CDR2 SVGIG (reference sequence). This CDR3 has 13 amino acids. This CDR3 reads CAWSVEHSNEQFF.

The chain joins TRBV19 to TRBJ2-1; the D call from TCRdb, TRBD2, cannot be confirmed without DNA. The CDR3 extends over 15 amino acids. Looked up from germline, CDR1 is LNHDA and CDR2 is SQIVND (reference sequence). The CDR3 sequence: CASTPTSGGAHEQFF.

The chain uses TRBV19 and TRBJ2-2; the D gene TCRdb calls, TRBD1, cannot be checked with no DNA. CDR3 size: 15 residues. CDR1 and CDR2 from the germline V gene are LNHDA and SQIVND (reference sequence). Here the CDR3 reads CASSMWGTGDGELFF.

The chain joins TRBV3-1 to TRBJ1-2. The CDR3 runs to 16 residues. The V gene's germline CDR1 is LGHDT and CDR2 YNNKEL (reference sequence). The CDR3 here is CASSQVMGFDNYGYTF.

The genes are TRBV29-1 and TRBJ2-7; with no DNA, the TCRdb D assignment of TRBD2 cannot be verified. Germline V gene lookup returns CDR1 SQVTM and CDR2 ANQGSEA. The CDR3 spans 14 residues. The CDR3 sequence: CSVPSGLPSYEQYF.

The CDR3 region is CASSQVVGDSLNNEQFF. The genes are TRBV3-1 and TRBJ2-1; no DNA is available, so the TRBD1 call from TCRdb remains unchecked. The CDR3 totals 17 residues. Germline V gene sequence: CDR1 LGHDT, CDR2 YNNKEL (reference sequence).

This rearrangement joins TRBV4-2 to TRBJ2-1; the TCRdb D gene call, TRBD1, has no DNA to confirm it. Germline loops: CDR1 LGHNA, CDR2 YNFKEQ. CDR3 length: 11 amino acids. This CDR3 is CASNGGREQFF.

J is TRBJ2-5 and V is TRBV9; TCRdb indicates TRBD1, and absent DNA this call remains unverified. This CDR3 has 14 residues. The germline V gene encodes CDR1 SGDLS and CDR2 YYNGEE. This CDR3 reads CASSVGGTPETQYF.

The chain recombines TRBV6-2 or TRBV6-3 with TRBJ1-2; TCRdb designates TRBD1, a call that cannot be tested without DNA. The CDR3 has 16 residues. Germline CDR1 is MNHEY and CDR2 is SVGEGT. The CDR3 is CASSYDGPGGSDGYTF.

The CDR3 is CASSQNPGGTGAYEQYF. The chain recombines TRBV4-2 with TRBJ2-7; TCRdb picks TRBD2, but there is no DNA to check that call. The V gene's germline CDR1 is LGHNA and CDR2 YNFKEQ. This CDR3 has 17 residues.